The TCR beta chain under discussion was sequenced for a study of cytomegalovirus exposure and HLA in healthy donors. As regards this clone: Its antigen is unknown.

V dropped 0 bases and J dropped 6 bases, with 12 bases sitting between them. Germline V CDR1 and CDR2: SGHRS, YFSETQ. This CDR3 is 15 amino acids long. Study-wide results and caveats: Some V segments (TRBV6-2 and TRBV6-3 among them) were excluded as indistinguishable. The study listed approximately 170 cytomegalovirus-associated TCR beta chains. In a later analysis, specific HLA alleles were associated with around 17,000 TCR beta sequences at a 0.05 false discovery rate.

The PCR ran on 60 Vbeta and 13 Jbeta primers. The repertoire was sequenced with immunoSEQ multiplex PCR; TCRdb's copy has only in-frame clones and lacks some. The listing contains some 130,000 clones. The TCR comes from a woman aged 60 to 75 in good health and CMV-seronegative. V is TRBV5-1 and J is TRBJ2-2; D is unresolved. The source material was PBMCs. The CDR3 region is CASSLDPRQAGELFF. The CDR3 DNA sequence: TGCGCCAGCAGCTTGGATCCCAGGCAGGCCGGGGAGCTGTTTTTT.